This T cell receptor beta chain was captured in a study of shared clonotypes between healthy human individuals. Naive CD8 cells were CD45RO-negative, positively selected for CCR7, excluding terminally differentiated effector memory CD45RA+ cells. This clone was counted a single time. Its antigen is unidentified. Study-level points and caveats: Non-shared clonotypes had lower generation probabilities than clonotypes shared by all four sorted-subset donors.

CDR1 and CDR2 (germline): MGHDK, SYGVNS. The V gene end was trimmed by 3 bases and the J gene end by 7 bases; junction bases not matched to a gene: 4. The CDR3 runs 13 residues. Sequencing used immunoSEQ multiplex PCR; TCRdb keeps in-frame clones, though not all of them. This table holds about 2.1 million clones, approximately 94% found once. J is TRBJ1-2 and V is TRBV25-1; 8 nucleotides match TRBD1. Input material: naive CD8+ T cells from PBMCs. The TCR comes from a man younger than 35 in good health. Some clones in this sample may be carry-over from other donors' samples. CDR3 coding DNA: TGTGCCAGCAGTGAGACAGGGGTCCGTGGCTACACCTTC. This codes for CASSETGVRGYTF.